This T cell receptor (beta chain) appears in the sequencing data of a study of blood T cell repertoires in COVID-19 (dated by TCRdb to 2020 to 2021). In terms of the full investigation: The collaborator samples originated in the United States, Italy and Spain and spanned the acute and convalescent phases of COVID-19. The prospective study material was composed of cDNA or gDNA derived from T cells, B-cell-depleted T cells, or PBMCs. Deeply sampled blood TCRbeta repertoires from subjects exposed to, actively infected with, or recovered from COVID-19 were included in the dataset. The repertoires were made available in a free public database intended to serve as a resource for research on the immune response to SARS-CoV-2. The samples were drawn from two sources: the first 160 participants of the ongoing ImmuneRACE study, and over 950 subjects contributed by 6 global collaborators. A de-identified subject ID, COVID-19 status, age in years and sex were almost always included in the sample metadata. Where HLA class I and class II types were available, the types were taken from metadata supplied by the sample provider, not from assay-based typing. Study-level results and caveats: The quantity of clinical and demographic metadata differed by source and by participant and was supplied without curation.

About this clone: Its antigen has not been determined. There are no base qualities to consult, and no much larger clone falls within one base.

Each collaborating institution followed its own protocols to collect whole blood in K2EDTA tubes. Collaborator samples were shipped for TCRbeta analysis as frozen whole blood, isolated PBMCs, or DNA extracted from either sample type. TCRbeta CDR3 regions were amplified from genomic DNA by means of the immunoSEQ Assay, a bias-controlled multiplex PCR. The study's own analysis went as follows. Within the assay, amplification of reference gene primers was used to estimate how many nucleated cells each sample contained. To quantify the absolute abundance of each unique TCRbeta CDR3 rearrangement, sequence reads were collapsed and filtered. For each sample, productive Simpson clonality was calculated as the square root of Simpson's diversity index across productive rearrangements. TCRdb took over this immuneACCESS table, retaining in-frame rearrangements with V and J assigned. Such tables are incomplete; in checked studies, under half of the missing clones stem from an unresolved V gene, and the remainder is unexplained. V and J calls and clone size follow that table, whereas D and trimming were derived from the DNA. The sample yields 200,000 or so clones; 70% to 85% were counted once. About 6.9% of the sample lies in the top ten.

Inclusive of the bounding cysteine and phenylalanine, the CDR3 is 15 residues long. Only the CDR3 DNA is retained, 45 bases long and in frame from the first base. Germline trimming: 8 bases from V, 1 base from J; junction bases outside gene matches: 7. CDR1 and CDR2, looked up from the germline V gene (reference sequence), are LGHDT and YNNKEL. The clonotype was recovered from a human donor with acute or convalescent COVID-19. The donor label of this sample is uncertain. The sequence is built from TRBV3-1 (or the pseudogene TRBV3-2) and TRBJ1-5; a stretch of 8 junction bases matches TRBD1. Specimen: peripheral blood. The CDR3 protein is CASGTGGASNQPQHF. At the DNA level, the sequence is TGTGCCAGCGGAACAGGGGGGGCGAGCAATCAGCCCCAGCATTTT.